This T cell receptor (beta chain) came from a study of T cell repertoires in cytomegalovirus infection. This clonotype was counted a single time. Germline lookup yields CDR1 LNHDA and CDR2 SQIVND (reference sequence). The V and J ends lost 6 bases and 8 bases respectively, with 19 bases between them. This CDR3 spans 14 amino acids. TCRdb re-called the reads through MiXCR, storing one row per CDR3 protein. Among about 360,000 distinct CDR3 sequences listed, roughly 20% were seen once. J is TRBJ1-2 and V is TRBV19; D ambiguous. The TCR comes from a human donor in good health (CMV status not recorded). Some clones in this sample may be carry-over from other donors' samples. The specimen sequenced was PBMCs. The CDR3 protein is CASSAFRGSRGYTF. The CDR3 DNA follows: TGTGCCAGTAGCGCCTTCCGGGGATCTAGGGGCTACACCTTC.